The entry below describes one TCR beta chain. Its target is not known. The CDR3 is 13 residues long. The germline V gene has CDR1 MNHEY and CDR2 SVGAGI. The ends were cut back, 4 bases at V and 8 bases at J, with 14 bases in the middle. This entry comes from a study of a mutant IDH1 vaccine in newly diagnosed glioma. Study in general: Patients got their first vaccination 4-6 weeks after radiotherapy alone, or with temozolomide cycles.

Time point of the sample: week 11, during vaccination. Doses comprised 300 ug of mutant IDH1 20-mer peptide each, plus topical imiquimod. Using immunoSEQ multiplex PCR, the repertoire was profiled, and TCRdb retains in-frame clones only, with some absent. The sample yields about 130,000 clones, about four fifths seen once. The clonotype was recovered from a man aged 40-49 years with glioma. This chain uses TRBV6-5 with TRBJ1-2; no clear D gene. Sequences were derived from PBMCs, sampled from a glioma patient whose treatment included an IDH1 peptide vaccine. CDR3 residues: CASSSTSADGYTF. The DNA for the CDR3 is TGTGCCAGCAGTTCCACCAGTGCGGACGGCTACACCTTC.